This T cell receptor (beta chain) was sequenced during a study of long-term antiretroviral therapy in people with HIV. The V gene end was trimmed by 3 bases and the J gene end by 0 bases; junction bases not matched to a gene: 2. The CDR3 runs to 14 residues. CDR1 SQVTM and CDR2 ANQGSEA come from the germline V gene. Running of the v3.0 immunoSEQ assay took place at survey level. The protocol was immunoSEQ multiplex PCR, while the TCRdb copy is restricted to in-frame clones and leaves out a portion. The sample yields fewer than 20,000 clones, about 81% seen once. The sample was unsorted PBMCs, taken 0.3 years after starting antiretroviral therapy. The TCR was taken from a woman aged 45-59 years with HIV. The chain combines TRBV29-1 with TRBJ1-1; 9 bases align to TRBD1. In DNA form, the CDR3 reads TGCAGCGTTGAGACAGGGGGGATGAACACTGAAGCTTTCTTT. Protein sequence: CSVETGGMNTEAFF.